The 21 T cell receptor beta chains below were found in one sample sequenced in a study of cytomegalovirus exposure and HLA in healthy donors (TCRdb year 2017). Preparation of the library involved the immunoSEQ multiplex PCR assay. A mixture of 60 forward primers for TCR Vbeta segments and 13 reverse primers for TCR Jbeta segments was used in the multiplex PCR. TCRdb mirrors the immuneACCESS table, restricted to in-frame sequences. Some clones are absent from its copies; in checked studies, under half trace to an unresolved V gene, and the reason for the others is unknown. The sample records fewer than 150,000 clones, 70% to 85% of which are singletons. Around 10% of the sample is taken by the ten largest. Sequencing was done on a sample of PBMCs. Receptors were obtained from a woman aged 45-65 years in good health and CMV-seropositive.

The chain joins TRBV30 to TRBJ1-1; D is undetermined. The ends were cut back, 3 bases at V and 7 bases at J, with 6 bases in the middle. Germline V gene lookup returns CDR1 GTSNPN and CDR2 SVGIG (reference sequence). The CDR3 has 10 amino acids. The chain's CDR3 is CAWSENEAFF. Written as DNA, the CDR3 is TGTGCCTGGAGCGAGAATGAAGCTTTCTTT.

The chain combines TRBV19 with TRBJ1-1, with 10 bases aligning to TRBD1. V shed 5 bases and J 6 bases; nucleotides not matched to a gene: 9. Germline CDR1 reads LNHDA; CDR2 reads SQIVND (reference sequence). The CDR3 is 15 amino acids. The CDR3 nucleotides are TGTGCCAGTAGTGACTTGGACAGGGGGGTTTCTGAAGCTTTCTTT. It yields the protein CASSDLDRGVSEAFF.

A word on this clone: An end of the junction differs from the germline gene, which may be a read error. Other DNA sequences in this sample translate to the same CDR3. The chain uses TRBV7-9 and TRBJ1-2, with D hard to call. Germline V gene data show CDR1 as SEHNR and CDR2 as FQNEAQ (reference sequence). This CDR3 comprises 13 residues. CDR3 bases: TGTGCCAGCAGCGTTCTCGAGGGTCGTGGCTACACTTTC. Its translation: CASSVLEGRGYTF. Full variable domain (rest looked up from reference TRBV7-9 and TRBJ1-2): DTGVSQNPRHKITKRGQNVTFRCDPISEHNRLYWYRQTLGQGPEFLTYFQNEAQLEKSRLLSDRFSAERPKGSFSTLEIQRTEQGDSAMYLCASSVLEGRGYTFGSGTRLTVV.

The chain has TRBV5-1 and TRBJ2-3; weak D call: TRBD1 (5 bases). V was pared by 2 bases and J by 0 bases, with 16 bases between. The CDR3 sequence is 17 residues long. CDR1 and CDR2 (germline): SGHRS, YFSETQ. CDR3 nucleotide sequence: TGCGCCAGCAGCTTAACAGGTCAAACCTCTAGCACAGATACGCAGTATTTT. This gives the protein CASSLTGQTSSTDTQYF.

The chain joins TRBV30 to TRBJ2-3, with D maybe TRBD1 (6 bases). The ends were cut back, 4 bases at V and 2 bases at J, with 16 bases in the middle. The CDR3 is 15 amino acids. Germline loops: CDR1 GTSNPN, CDR2 SVGIG (reference sequence). The CDR3 region is CAWTHLWDNTDTQYF. The CDR3 region has the DNA TGTGCCTGGACCCACCTCTGGGACAACACAGATACGCAGTATTTT. The full variable domain, rest sourced from reference TRBV30 and TRBJ2-3, is SQTIHQWPATLVQPVGSPLSLECTVEGTSNPNLYWYRQAAGRGLQLLFYSVGIGQISSEVPQNLSASRPQDRQFILSSKKLLLSDSGFYLCAWTHLWDNTDTQYFGPGTRLTVL.

The V and J genes are TRBV28 and TRBJ1-1; no clear D. V was cut by 6 bases and J by 1 base, with 6 bases left in between. Per the germline V gene, CDR1 is MDHEN and CDR2 is SYDVKM. There are 12 residues in the CDR3. CDR3 nucleotide sequence: TGTGCCAGCAGCTCCGGGAACACTGAAGCTTTCTTT. Translating gives CASSSGNTEAFF.

The rearrangement links TRBV6-1 to TRBJ1-4; D gene unclear. Trimming took off 6 bases at V and 3 bases at J, with 11 bases between the two ends. Germline V gives CDR1 MNHNS, CDR2 SASEGT. The CDR3 totals 14 residues. The CDR3: CASRGPPPNEKLFF. Here the CDR3 DNA reads TGTGCCAGCAGGGGCCCTCCCCCTAATGAAAAACTGTTTTTT.

This clone was counted a single time. The chain carries TRBV30 and TRBJ1-3; D is undetermined. In germline, CDR1 is GTSNPN, CDR2 SVGIG (reference sequence). The CDR3 totals 12 residues. With 3 bases removed from V and 4 bases from J, the gap between germline ends came to 7 bases. Here the CDR3 reads CAWSPPGNTIYF. In nucleotides, the CDR3 is TGTGCCTGGAGCCCTCCCGGAAACACCATATATTTT.

The rearrangement uses TRBV27 and TRBJ2-5; tentative D call: TRBD1 (6 bases). The CDR3 runs to 13 residues. From germline, CDR1 is MNHEY and CDR2 SMNVEV (reference sequence). Trimming took off 3 bases at V and 5 bases at J, with 10 bases between the two ends. Written as DNA, the CDR3 is TGTGCCAGCAGTTTCACAGGGTGGGAGACCCAGTACTTC. This translates into CASSFTGWETQYF.

The chain has TRBV12-5 and TRBJ2-1, with unresolved D. Trimming shortened V by 8 bases and J by 1 base, and 9 bases separated the two germline ends. Germline-derived CDR1 and CDR2 are LGHNT and FRNRAP. The CDR3 runs to 13 residues. The CDR3 coding sequence is TGTGCTAGTTCCAGGATTTCCTACAATGAGCAGTTCTTC. Translation gives CASSRISYNEQFF.

The chain couples TRBV28 to TRBJ1-2, with a tentative D call TRBD1 (6 bases). V shed 1 base and J shed 4 bases, with 13 bases lying between them. Per the germline V gene, CDR1 is MDHEN and CDR2 is SYDVKM. CDR3 length: 15 residues. The CDR3, as DNA: TGTGCCAGCAGTTTATCCCAGGGGACCTTCTATGGCTACACCTTC. It is translated as CASSLSQGTFYGYTF.

The rearrangement uses TRBV7-9 and TRBJ1-1; 7 nucleotides match TRBD1. Per germline, CDR1 SEHNR and CDR2 FQNEAQ (reference sequence). This CDR3 is 14 amino acids long. The ends lost 5 bases at V and 2 bases at J; junction bases unmatched: 5. CDR3 sequence: CASSRGQTNTEAFF. Written as DNA, the CDR3 is TGTGCCAGCAGCAGGGGACAGACAAACACTGAAGCTTTCTTT. Drawing the rest from reference TRBV7-9 and TRBJ1-1, the complete variable domain is DTGVSQNPRHKITKRGQNVTFRCDPISEHNRLYWYRQTLGQGPEFLTYFQNEAQLEKSRLLSDRFSAERPKGSFSTLEIQRTEQGDSAMYLCASSRGQTNTEAFFGQGTRLTVV.

The chain joins TRBV21-1 to TRBJ2-7; the D call of TRBD1 is as the table states it, not checked on the DNA. TRBV21-1 is a pseudogene segment. The CDR3 loop spans 15 amino acids. Written as DNA, the CDR3 is TGTGCCAGCAGCCATGCCCGACAGCGACACTACGAGCAGTACTTC. Protein sequence: CASSHARQRHYEQYF.

This clone was recorded once. The chain has TRBV28 and TRBJ1-1; D unresolved. The CDR3 totals 10 residues. The V end was cut by 2 bases, the J end by 8 bases, with 3 bases between. Germline lookup yields CDR1 MDHEN and CDR2 SYDVKM. In DNA, the CDR3 is TGTGCCAGCAGTTTACAAGAAGCTTTCTTT. Its translation: CASSLQEAFF.

The chain has TRBV6-5 and TRBJ2-3; weak D call: TRBD2 (5 bases). This CDR3 region has 13 residues. Germline assignment: CDR1 MNHEY and CDR2 SVGAGI. Trimming pared 6 bases from V and 4 bases from J, leaving 11 bases between. The CDR3 protein is CASSRPGADTQYF. The CDR3 region has the DNA TGTGCCAGCAGCAGACCCGGGGCAGATACGCAGTATTTT.

The chain is built from TRBV4-2 and TRBJ2-7; TRBD2 aligns across 13 bases. The CDR3 sequence is 19 residues long. Germline CDR1 and CDR2: LGHNA and YNFKEQ. The J segment lost 0 bases and the V segment lost 1 base, leaving 9 bases of the junction unmatched. Written as DNA, the CDR3 is TGTGCCAGCAGCCAAGCAGAAGGACTAGCGGGAGCGCCCTCCTACGAGCAGTACTTC. Amino acid sequence: CASSQAEGLAGAPSYEQYF.

V is TRBV4-3 and J is TRBJ2-7, with D tentatively TRBD1 (6 bases). The CDR3 is 16 amino acids. The V and J ends lost 0 bases and 4 bases respectively, with 16 bases between them. Germline V gene sequence: CDR1 LGHNA, CDR2 YSLEER. DNA of the CDR3: TGCGCCAGCAGCCAAGATCATACAGGGAATAGGTACGAGCAGTACTTC. It is translated as CASSQDHTGNRYEQYF.

V is TRBV4-2 and J is TRBJ2-2; TRBD1 agrees at 9 bases. The CDR3 has 15 amino acids. With 1 base clipped from V and 6 bases from J, the junction kept 3 bases outside the gene matches. Per germline, CDR1 LGHNA and CDR2 YNFKEQ. As DNA, the CDR3 is TGTGCCAGCAGCCAAGGCCGACAGGGGGCCGGGGAGCTGTTTTTT. The encoded protein is CASSQGRQGAGELFF.

The rearrangement uses TRBV9 and TRBJ1-2; the match to TRBD1 covers 7 bases. This CDR3 spans 12 amino acids. Germline CDR1 SGDLS, CDR2 YYNGEE. The junction had 4 bases not matched to a gene; V was cut back by 3 bases and J by 8 bases. The CDR3 region has the DNA TGTGCCAGCAGCGCACAGGGGAAGGGCTACACCTTC. Protein product: CASSAQGKGYTF.

The V and J genes are TRBV5-6 and TRBJ2-5; D not certain. The DNA end is a closer match to TRBJ2-7, so the J assignment may be wrong. Germline V lookup: CDR1 SGHDT, CDR2 YYEEEE. The CDR3 contains 13 residues. The CDR3 nucleotides read TGTGCCAGCAGCTTGGCAGGTTTCTACGAGCAGTACTTC. This gives the protein CASSLAGFYEQYF.

The chain uses TRBV28 and TRBJ1-5, with 10 nucleotides matching TRBD1. Losses at the gene ends were 2 bases for V and 2 bases for J; bases not matched to a gene: 3. The germline V gene has CDR1 MDHEN and CDR2 SYDVKM. This CDR3 is built from 16 residues. The CDR3 DNA reads as TGTGCCAGCAGTTTAGCCGGGACAGGGGGCAATCAGCCCCAGCATTTT. Amino acids: CASSLAGTGGNQPQHF.